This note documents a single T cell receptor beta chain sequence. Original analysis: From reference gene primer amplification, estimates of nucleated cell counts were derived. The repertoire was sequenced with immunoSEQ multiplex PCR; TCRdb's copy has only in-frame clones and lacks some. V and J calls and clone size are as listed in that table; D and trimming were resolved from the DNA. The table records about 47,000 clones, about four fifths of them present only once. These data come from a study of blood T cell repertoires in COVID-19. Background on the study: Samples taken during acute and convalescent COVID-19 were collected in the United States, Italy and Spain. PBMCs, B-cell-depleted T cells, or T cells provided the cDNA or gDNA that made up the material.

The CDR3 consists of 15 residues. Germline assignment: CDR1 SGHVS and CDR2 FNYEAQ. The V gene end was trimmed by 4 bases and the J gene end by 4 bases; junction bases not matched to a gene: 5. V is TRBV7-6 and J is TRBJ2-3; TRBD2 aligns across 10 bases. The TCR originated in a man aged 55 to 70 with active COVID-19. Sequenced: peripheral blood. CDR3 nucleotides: TGTGCCAGCAGCTCTAGCGGGAGTTTGGCAGATACGCAGTATTTT. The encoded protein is CASSSSGSLADTQYF. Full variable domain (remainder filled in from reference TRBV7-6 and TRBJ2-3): GAGVSQSPRYKVTKRGQDVALRCDPISGHVSLYWYRQALGQGPEFLTYFNYEAQQDKSGLPNDRFSAERPEGSISTLTIQRTEQRDSAMYRCASSSSGSLADTQYFGPGTRLTVL.